This T cell receptor beta chain was identified during a study of technical replicates of blood from several donors. TCRdb's copy holds only in-frame clones and misses some; the assay was immunoSEQ multiplex PCR. The sample holds more than 50,000 clones, more than 75% seen once. Trimming took off 0 bases at V and 4 bases at J, with 9 bases between the two ends. Per germline, CDR1 MGHDK and CDR2 SYGVNS. This CDR3 region has 14 residues. The sample was PBMCs. The gene calls are TRBV25-1 and TRBJ1-1, with D perhaps TRBD1 (6 bases). This TCR was sampled from a human donor in good health. Some clones in this sample may be carry-over from other donors' samples. CDR3 amino acids: CASSEYKQGTEAFF. As DNA, the CDR3 is TGTGCCAGCAGTGAATACAAACAGGGCACTGAAGCTTTCTTT.